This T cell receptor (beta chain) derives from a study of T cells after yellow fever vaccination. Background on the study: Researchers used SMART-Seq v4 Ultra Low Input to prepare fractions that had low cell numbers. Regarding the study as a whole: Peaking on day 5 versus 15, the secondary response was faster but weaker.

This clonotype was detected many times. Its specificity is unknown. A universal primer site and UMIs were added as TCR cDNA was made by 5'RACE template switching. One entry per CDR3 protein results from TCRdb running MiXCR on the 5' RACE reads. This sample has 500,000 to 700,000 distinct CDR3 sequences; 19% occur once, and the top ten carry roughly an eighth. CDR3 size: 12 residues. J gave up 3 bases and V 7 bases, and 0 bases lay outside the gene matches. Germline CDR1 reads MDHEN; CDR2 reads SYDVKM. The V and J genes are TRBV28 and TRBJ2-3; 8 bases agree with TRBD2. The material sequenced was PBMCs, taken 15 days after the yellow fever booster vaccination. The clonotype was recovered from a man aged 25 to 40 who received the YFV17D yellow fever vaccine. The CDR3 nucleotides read TGTGCCAGCACGGGAGGGACAGATACGCAGTATTTT. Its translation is CASTGGTDTQYF.